Shown below are 30 T cell receptor beta chains from a single sample sequenced in a study of blood T cells in healthy people across ages. A second PCR, run for about 6 to 12 cycles, used a sample-barcoded 5' primer plus a J-beta primer mix. TCRdb reprocessed the 5' RACE reads via MiXCR and lists one record per CDR3 protein. The sample has about 720,000 distinct CDR3 sequences; about a fifth are singletons. Input material: blood. The receptor source for this set is a man between 65 and 85 years old in good health.

This clonotype occurred many times. This chain joins TRBV25-1 and TRBJ1-2; TRBD1 matches 8 bases. Germline CDR1 MGHDK, CDR2 SYGVNS. CDR3 size: 15 residues. J lost 8 bases, V lost 2 bases, and 10 bases had no gene match. CDR3: CASSEIGTGLGGYTF. CDR3 nucleotides: TGTGCCAGCAGTGAAATTGGGACAGGCCTCGGGGGCTACACCTTC.

The chain couples TRBV7-9 to TRBJ1-6; D is unclear. CDR3 length: 14 residues. The germline CDR1 and CDR2 sequences are SEHNR and FQNEAQ (reference sequence). V shed 0 bases and J shed 5 bases, with 5 bases lying between them. CDR3 DNA sequence: TGTGCCAGCAGCTTAGCCAGGAATAATTCACCCCTCCACTTT. It codes for CASSLARNNSPLHF.

The chain has TRBV11-2 and TRBJ1-2; a weak D match, TRBD1 (5 bases). Germline V lookup: CDR1 SGHAT, CDR2 FQNNGV. V was shortened by 5 bases and J by 4 bases, with 17 bases between the two germline ends. The CDR3 sequence is 15 residues long. The CDR3 DNA is TGTGCCAGCAGCCTCTCCCGGGAGGGACCCTATGGCTACACCTTC. It specifies CASSLSREGPYGYTF.

This clonotype has more than one count but fewer than ten. The J gene is TRBJ2-7, the V gene TRBV7-9; 7 bases fit TRBD1. V shed 5 bases, J shed 1 base, and the junction held 5 bases outside the gene matches. The CDR3 totals 14 residues. Germline CDR1 SEHNR, CDR2 FQNEAQ (reference sequence). The CDR3 reads CASSHRDRSYEQYF. The CDR3 DNA reads TGTGCCAGCAGCCATCGGGACAGATCCTACGAGCAGTACTTC.

This clonotype was detected only once. Here the CDR3 reads CASSLRDPWIGEKLFF. DNA for the CDR3: TGTGCCAGCAGTTTGAGGGACCCATGGATAGGTGAAAAACTGTTTTTT. The chain combines TRBV12-3 or TRBV12-4 with TRBJ1-4, with D perhaps matching TRBD1 (5 bases). V lost 3 bases and J 7 bases, leaving 18 bases between the germline ends. CDR3 size: 16 residues.

The rearrangement links TRBV28 to TRBJ1-2, with 8 bases fitting TRBD1. Germline CDR1 MDHEN, CDR2 SYDVKM. Trimming removed 6 bases from V and 6 bases from J; junction bases left unmatched: 9. The CDR3 has 14 residues. The chain's CDR3 is CASSSGGIAHGYTF. The CDR3 region has the DNA TGTGCCAGCAGCTCAGGGGGCATTGCTCATGGCTACACCTTC.

This clonotype has a handful of counts. The rearrangement links TRBV7-8 to TRBJ2-5; 11 bases match TRBD2. The CDR3 has 16 residues. V gave up 7 bases and J gave up 0 bases; unmatched junction bases: 7. Germline V gene data show CDR1 as SGHVS and CDR2 as FQNEAQ. The CDR3 protein is CASISSGGQYQETQYF. CDR3 sequence (DNA): TGTGCCAGCATATCTAGCGGGGGGCAGTACCAAGAGACCCAGTACTTC.

V and J are TRBV6-2 or TRBV6-3 and TRBJ2-1; TRBD2 matches 9 bases. The J call may be in error: the DNA end matches TRBJ2-7 better. The germline V gene has CDR1 MNHEY and CDR2 SVGEGT. The CDR3 consists of 14 residues. In DNA, the CDR3 is TGTGCCAGCAGTACCCTAGCGGGACCCTACGAGCAGTACGTC. It yields the protein CASSTLAGPYEQYV.

At least ten counts were recorded for this clonotype. In DNA, the CDR3 is TGCGCCAGCAGCTTGCCCACCCAAGAGACCCAGTACTTC. Its translation is CASSLPTQETQYF. The V gene is TRBV5-1, the J gene TRBJ2-5; D is undetermined. Germline V gene sequence: CDR1 SGHRS, CDR2 YFSETQ. The ends were cut back, 1 base at V and 1 base at J, with 5 bases in the middle. This CDR3 contains 13 residues.

This chain links TRBV3-1 with TRBJ2-7; 9 bases match TRBD2. This CDR3 has 14 residues. In germline, CDR1 is LGHDT, CDR2 YNNKEL (reference sequence). The ends lost 4 bases at V and 5 bases at J; junction bases unmatched: 6. The CDR3 nucleotides are TGTGCCAGCAGCCTGGCCGGGACTAGCCACGAGCAGTACTTC. This gives the protein CASSLAGTSHEQYF.

The rearrangement uses TRBV20-1 and TRBJ2-3; D possibly corresponds to TRBD1 (7 bases). The germline V gene encodes CDR1 DFQATT and CDR2 SNEGSKA (reference sequence). This CDR3 has 16 amino acids. Trimming took off 1 base at V and 3 bases at J, with 17 bases between the two ends. This CDR3 reads CSARGLTGEATDTQYF. The CDR3 DNA reads TGCAGTGCTAGAGGACTCACAGGGGAGGCAACAGATACGCAGTATTTT.

The chain carries TRBV5-5 and TRBJ2-5; D tentatively reads TRBD1 or TRBD2 (6 bases each). The V and J ends lost 1 base and 3 bases respectively, with 16 bases between them. Germline assignment: CDR1 SGHKS and CDR2 YYEKEE (reference sequence). The CDR3 contains 16 residues. In DNA, the CDR3 is TGTGCCAGCAGCTTGAGGAGGGGGGCGGTAGAAGAGACCCAGTACTTC. Amino acids: CASSLRRGAVEETQYF.

The genes are TRBV6-6 and TRBJ1-6, with 7 bases that match TRBD1. The CDR3 spans 15 residues. Germline-derived CDR1 and CDR2 are MNHNY and SVGAGI (reference sequence). After removal of 2 bases from V and 8 bases from J, the junction contained 6 bases not matched to a gene. CDR3 sequence reads: CASSYPTGRHSPLHF. DNA of the CDR3: TGTGCCAGCAGTTACCCGACAGGGAGGCATTCACCCCTCCACTTT.

This sequence joins TRBV18 and TRBJ2-7, with D tentatively TRBD1 (6 bases). This CDR3 contains 15 residues. V shed 3 bases and J shed 0 bases, with 12 bases lying between them. CDR1 KGHSH and CDR2 LQKENI come from the germline V gene. The CDR3 nucleotides read TGTGCCAGCTCACCGTCGGGGACAAGCTCCTACGAGCAGTACGTC. Translation gives CASSPSGTSSYEQYV.

The genes are TRBV2 and TRBJ1-2; TRBD1 matches 12 bases. CDR3 length: 15 amino acids. Germline CDR1 SNHLY, CDR2 FYNNEI. The ends lost 3 bases at V and 2 bases at J; junction bases unmatched: 1. CDR3 coding DNA: TGTGCCAGCAGTGAGGGACAGGGGGCAAACTATGGCTACACCTTC. Protein: CASSEGQGANYGYTF.

At least ten counts were recorded for this clonotype. The gene calls are TRBV12-3 or TRBV12-4 and TRBJ2-1; 11 positions match TRBD2. The CDR3 loop spans 14 amino acids. With 6 bases clipped from V and 8 bases from J, the junction kept 6 bases outside the gene matches. CDR3 residues: CASSLVAGGYEQFF. Written as DNA, the CDR3 is TGTGCCAGCAGCCTGGTAGCGGGAGGGTATGAGCAGTTCTTC.

In its sample, this clonotype was seen a few times. The rearrangement joins TRBV7-2 to TRBJ2-1; D is unresolved. The last part of the DNA fits TRBJ2-7 better; the J call may be wrong. The CDR3 runs 13 residues. From germline, CDR1 is SGHTA and CDR2 FQGNSA. The CDR3 sequence is CASSLGPYYEQYF. As DNA, the CDR3 is TGTGCCAGCAGCTTAGGGCCTTACTACGAGCAGTACTTC.

This clonotype was seen a few times. This chain connects TRBV5-1 to TRBJ2-5; TRBD1 agrees at 9 bases. The CDR3 is 14 residues long. V gave up 5 bases and J gave up 4 bases; unmatched junction bases: 6. Germline CDR1 is SGHRS and CDR2 is YFSETQ. CDR3 in amino acids: CASRTGGSTETQYF. As DNA, the CDR3 is TGCGCCAGCAGGACAGGGGGAAGTACAGAGACCCAGTACTTC.

The chain links TRBV11-2 to TRBJ1-3, with TRBD1 identical over 8 bases. The CDR3 is made up of 17 amino acids. The V gene end was trimmed by 0 bases and the J gene end by 3 bases; junction bases not matched to a gene: 7. CDR1 SGHAT and CDR2 FQNNGV come from the germline V gene. DNA of the CDR3: TGTGCCAGCAGCTTAGATGGTCACAGGGGGTTTGGAAACACCATATATTTT. As protein: CASSLDGHRGFGNTIYF.

The table lists this clonotype with a few counts. The chain joins TRBV6-5 to TRBJ2-5; 7 bases match TRBD2. The J call may be wrong; the DNA end is better matched by TRBJ2-1. Germline CDR1 MNHEY, CDR2 SVGAGI. This CDR3 contains 15 residues. CDR3 protein: CASREASGNGDEQFF. The CDR3 nucleotides read TGTGCCAGCAGGGAGGCTAGCGGAAACGGGGATGAGCAGTTCTTC.

The chain links TRBV12-3 or TRBV12-4 to TRBJ1-1, with D possibly TRBD1 on 5 matching bases. CDR3 length: 14 amino acids. V was shortened by 8 bases and J by 3 bases, with 16 bases between the two germline ends. The CDR3 DNA reads as TGTGCCAGCCCCTACCGGGGGTCGGACACTGAAGCTTTCTTT. It specifies CASPYRGSDTEAFF.

A few counts support this clonotype. The rearrangement joins TRBV27 to TRBJ1-2; tentative D call: TRBD1 (5 bases). V was clipped by 6 bases and J by 4 bases, with 15 bases between them. Germline lookup yields CDR1 MNHEY and CDR2 SMNVEV (reference sequence). This CDR3 is 14 amino acids long. The CDR3 reads CASSSGPRSYGYTF. In nucleotides, the CDR3 is TGTGCCAGCAGCTCGGGACCGAGGTCCTATGGCTACACCTTC.

Written as DNA, the CDR3 is TGCAGCGTTGGAACAATTTTCCGGGACAGTGAAGCTTTCTTT. Its protein product is CSVGTIFRDSEAFF. V usage is TRBV29-1 and J usage is TRBJ1-1; 7 bases map to TRBD1. In germline, CDR1 is SQVTM, CDR2 ANQGSEA. CDR3 length equals 14 residues. The junction had 12 bases not matched to a gene; V was cut back by 4 bases and J by 7 bases.

This clonotype was observed many times. V usage is TRBV7-9 and J usage is TRBJ2-7, with TRBD1 identical over 8 bases. This CDR3 contains 14 residues. CDR1 and CDR2 (germline): SEHNR, FQNEAQ (reference sequence). The ends lost 5 bases at V and 3 bases at J; junction bases unmatched: 6. The DNA for the CDR3 is TGTGCCAGCAGCCCCCCGGACAGGGACTACGAGCAGTACTTC. Protein product: CASSPPDRDYEQYF.

Only a few counts were recorded for this clonotype. The chain couples TRBV20-1 to TRBJ2-4, with a possible D match to TRBD2 (5 bases). V was shortened by 6 bases and J by 1 base, with 16 bases between the two germline ends. Per the germline V gene, CDR1 is DFQATT and CDR2 is SNEGSKA (reference sequence). The CDR3 is 15 amino acids. Here the CDR3 reads CSAGDLLGAKNIQYF. The CDR3 nucleotides are TGCAGTGCGGGCGACCTACTAGGCGCCAAAAACATTCAGTACTTC.

The rearrangement joins TRBV4-2 to TRBJ2-2, with D tentatively TRBD2 (6 bases). Trimming stripped 0 bases from V and 4 bases from J, with 12 bases between. Germline V CDR1 and CDR2: LGHNA, YNFKEQ. The CDR3 runs to 16 residues. CDR3 region: CASSQDGRGSTGELFF. The CDR3 nucleotides are TGTGCCAGCAGCCAAGACGGGCGGGGCAGCACCGGGGAGCTGTTTTTT.

Note on this clonotype: One end of the junction varies from germline; a read error may be responsible. The V and J genes are TRBV20-1 and TRBJ1-1, with 7 bases matching TRBD1. Per the germline V gene, CDR1 is DFQATT and CDR2 is SNEGSKA (reference sequence). The CDR3 loop spans 10 amino acids. CDR3 sequence reads: CSARDRGFPF. The CDR3 DNA sequence: TGCAGTGCTAGAGACAGGGGGTTCCCTTTT.

This clonotype was detected a few times. J is TRBJ1-1 and V is TRBV5-1; D gene uncertain. V dropped 3 bases and J dropped 3 bases, with 18 bases sitting between them. The V gene's germline CDR1 is SGHRS and CDR2 YFSETQ. The CDR3 runs 16 residues. DNA of the CDR3: TGCGCCAGCAGCTCGGATGGCATCCCTCTCGACACTGAAGCTTTCTTT. It encodes CASSSDGIPLDTEAFF.

This clonotype was seen a handful of times. This chain uses TRBV28 with TRBJ2-1; 16 nucleotides match TRBD2. With V trimmed by 6 bases and J by 8 bases, 7 bases remained unmatched. CDR3 length: 16 amino acids. Germline values: CDR1 MDHEN, CDR2 SYDVKM. The CDR3 nucleotides read TGTGCCAGCAGGACTCCGGGACTAGCGGGAGGGGATGAGCAGTTCTTC. Protein: CASRTPGLAGGDEQFF. The full variable domain, with the rest looked up from reference TRBV28 and TRBJ2-1, is DVKVTQSSRYLVKRTGEKVFLECVQDMDHENMFWYRQDPGLGLRLIYFSYDVKMKEKGDIPEGYSVSREKKERFSLILESASTNQTSMYLCASRTPGLAGGDEQFFGPGTRLTVL.

This clonotype showed up just a few times. The CDR3 spells CASSKGQGLGYTF. CDR3 in DNA: TGTGCCAGCAGTAAGGGACAGGGGTTGGGCTACACCTTC. The chain is built from TRBV6-5 and TRBJ1-2; 10 nucleotides line up with TRBD1. The CDR3 runs 13 residues. The V gene's germline CDR1 is MNHEY and CDR2 SVGAGI. With 5 bases clipped from V and 8 bases from J, the junction kept 5 bases outside the gene matches.